What follows describes a single T cell receptor (beta chain). The antigen is undetermined. The study's library attached unique molecular identifiers to single cDNA molecules. MiXCR, run by TCRdb on the RACE reads, gives a single entry per CDR3 protein. The table shows 75,000 to 100,000 distinct CDR3 sequences, with 10% to 13% occurring only once. The sample belongs to a study of human T cells and chemical hapten exposure. In the study overall: Upper-back patch tests with 0.01% DPC were read at 6 days.

Study-wide results and caveats: While controls formed fewer of them, expanded TCRs formed significantly more large CDR3 similarity clusters.

Germline V gene data show CDR1 as PRHDT and CDR2 as FYEKMQ (reference sequence). V was cut by 8 bases and J by 4 bases, with 16 bases left in between. The CDR3 runs to 14 residues. Stated time point: patch test 1, 2 weeks after DPC sensitization. As to treatment: therapeutic diphenylcyclopropenone sensitization with weekly scalp DPC. The sequences come from whole blood, collected in connection with sensitization to the hapten diphenylcyclopropenone (DPC). The J gene is TRBJ2-3, the V gene TRBV13; D might be TRBD2 (6 bases). This clonotype originated in a man between 35 and 55 years old with alopecia areata. Some clones in this sample may be carry-over from other donors' samples. The CDR3 here is CASGAGRRPDTQYF. CDR3 in DNA: TGTGCCAGCGGGGCGGGGCGAAGGCCAGATACGCAGTATTTT.